This T cell receptor beta chain was captured in a study of naive and memory T cell subsets. The V gene lost 1 base and the J gene lost 2 bases, with 8 bases spanning the gap. Germline lookup yields CDR1 LGHDT and CDR2 YNNKEL (reference sequence). The CDR3 runs 14 residues. This clonotype was seen more than once but under ten times. Both TRBC1 and TRBC2 were covered by a beta constant-region primer of two equimolar oligonucleotides. Nested alpha and beta constant-region primers with the SP2 primer drove four PCR rounds on ligated cDNA. In TCRdb, the UMI-ligation and nested PCR reads were re-called with MiXCR into one record per CDR3 protein. Among approximately 80,000 distinct CDR3 sequences listed, 9% to 9.5% were seen once.

Sequenced: naive CD8+ T cells from blood. The receptor's source is a human donor in good health. The chain combines TRBV3-1 with TRBJ1-2; D is undetermined. Here the CDR3 DNA reads TGTGCCAGCAGCCAAGTGGATGTAAACTATGGCTACACCTTC. Protein sequence: CASSQVDVNYGYTF.